This TCR beta chain is from a study of T-cell reconstitution after alpha-beta-depleted transplantation in children. The study's findings and limits: TCRbeta diversity was high at day 60 in some patients (a result of surviving recipient T cells and thymic progenitors). T cells produced anew were the main source of T-cell counts and diversity one year after transplant. As was reported, about two months after transplant, alpha-beta T cells came from several hundred expanded graft clones.

This clonotype was found once. Its specificity is unknown. CDR1 SGHKS and CDR2 YYEKEE come from the germline V gene (reference sequence). CDR3 length: 16 residues. The ends were cut back, 1 base at V and 7 bases at J, with 18 bases in the middle. TCRbeta library preparation incorporated unique molecular identifiers. TCRdb independently ran MiXCR on the PCR reads; one entry per CDR3 protein. The sample holds about 540,000 distinct CDR3 sequences, 25% to 30% seen once. The specimen comprised PBMCs, sampled before TCRalphabeta/CD19-depleted stem cell transplant. The sequence derives from a boy in the first two years of life with Wiskott-Aldrich syndrome, due to receive a stem cell transplant. The V and J genes are TRBV5-5 and TRBJ2-1; no firm D call. The CDR3 protein is CASSLKSALSVNEQFF. CDR3 sequence (DNA): TGTGCCAGCAGCTTGAAATCGGCCCTCTCAGTGAATGAGCAGTTCTTC.